What follows are 6 T cell receptor beta chains derived from one specimen sequenced in a study of cytomegalovirus exposure and HLA in healthy donors. Primers included in the PCR were 60 Vbeta and 13 Jbeta primers. Method: immunoSEQ multiplex PCR; TCRdb's copy keeps in-frame clones and lacks some. The table has roughly 160,000 clones, 80% to 85% seen once. Material for sequencing was PBMCs. Receptor source: a man aged 25-40 years in good health and CMV-seronegative.

The gene calls are TRBV2 and TRBJ2-5; TRBD1 matches at 7 bases. Germline lookup yields CDR1 SNHLY and CDR2 FYNNEI. CDR3 length: 15 amino acids. The V and J ends lost 3 bases and 1 base, in that order; junction bases with no gene match: 5. CDR3: CASSEGKGAQETQYF. The DNA of the CDR3 is TGTGCCAGCAGTGAGGGAAAGGGGGCCCAAGAGACCCAGTACTTC.

The V gene is TRBV19, the J gene TRBJ2-2; 8 nucleotides line up with TRBD1. V shed 2 bases, J shed 3 bases, and the junction held 5 bases outside the gene matches. From germline, CDR1 is LNHDA and CDR2 SQIVND (reference sequence). The CDR3 runs to 16 residues. CDR3 region: CASSIIAGGHTGELFF. The CDR3, as DNA: TGTGCCAGTAGTATAATTGCAGGGGGCCACACCGGGGAGCTGTTTTTT.

The sample holds one count of this clone. This rearrangement joins TRBV2 to TRBJ2-7, with D maybe TRBD1 (5 bases). Germline V gives CDR1 SNHLY, CDR2 FYNNEI. The CDR3 is 15 amino acids. The V end was cut by 4 bases, the J end by 2 bases, with 15 bases between. Here the CDR3 reads CASSGNRQTPYEQYF. CDR3 DNA: TGTGCCAGCAGTGGGAACAGGCAGACCCCCTACGAGCAGTACTTC. Full variable domain (remainder filled in from reference TRBV2 and TRBJ2-7): EPEVTQTPSHQVTQMGQEVILRCVPISNHLYFYWYRQILGQKVEFLVSFYNNEISEKSEIFDDQFSVERPDGSNFTLKIRSTKLEDSAMYFCASSGNRQTPYEQYFGPGTRLTVT.

The chain joins TRBV28 to TRBJ1-2; no reliable D call. Germline lookup yields CDR1 MDHEN and CDR2 SYDVKM. V was cut by 8 bases and J by 7 bases, with 20 bases left in between. The CDR3 extends over 14 amino acids. DNA for the CDR3: TGTGCCAGCTCCTCCCTCCTCGGGGTAGCTGGCTACACCTTC. It translates to CASSSLLGVAGYTF.

The chain couples TRBV9 to TRBJ1-2, with D possibly TRBD1 on 5 matching bases. This CDR3 spans 14 amino acids. V gave up 0 bases and J gave up 5 bases, with 11 bases separating them. Germline V CDR1 and CDR2: SGDLS, YYNGEE. For the CDR3, the DNA is TGTGCCAGCAGCGTAGGGGGGGATTCATATGGCTACACCTTC. Amino acids: CASSVGGDSYGYTF.

This chain links TRBV7-8 with TRBJ1-1, with D uncertain. CDR1 and CDR2 (germline): SGHVS, FQNEAQ. CDR3 length: 15 residues. V lost 1 base and J lost 0, with 9 bases in between. The CDR3 protein is CASSLVSGVNTEAFF. The CDR3 DNA reads TGTGCCAGCAGCTTAGTTTCCGGAGTGAACACTGAAGCTTTCTTT. The variable domain in full, with the rest retrieved from reference TRBV7-8 and TRBJ1-1, is GAGVSQSPRYKVAKRGQDVALRCDPISGHVSLFWYQQALGQGPEFLTYFQNEAQLDKSGLPSDRFFAERPEGSVSTLKIQRTQQEDSAVYLCASSLVSGVNTEAFFGQGTRLTVV.